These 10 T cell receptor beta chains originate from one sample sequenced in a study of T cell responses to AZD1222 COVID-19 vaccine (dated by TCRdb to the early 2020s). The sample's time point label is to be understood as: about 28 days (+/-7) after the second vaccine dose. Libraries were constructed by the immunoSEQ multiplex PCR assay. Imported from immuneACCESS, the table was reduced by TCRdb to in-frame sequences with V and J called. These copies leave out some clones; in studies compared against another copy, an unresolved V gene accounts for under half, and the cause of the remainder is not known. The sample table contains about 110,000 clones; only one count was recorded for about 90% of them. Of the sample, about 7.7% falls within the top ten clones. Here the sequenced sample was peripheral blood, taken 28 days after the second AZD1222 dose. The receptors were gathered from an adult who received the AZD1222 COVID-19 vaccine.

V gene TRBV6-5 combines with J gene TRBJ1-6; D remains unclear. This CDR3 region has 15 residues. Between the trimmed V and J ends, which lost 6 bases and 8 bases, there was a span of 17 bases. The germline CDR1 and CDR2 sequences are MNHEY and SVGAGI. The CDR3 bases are TGTGCCAGCAGCCGGGAAAACCCCGGGGATTCACCCCTCCACTTT. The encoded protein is CASSRENPGDSPLHF.

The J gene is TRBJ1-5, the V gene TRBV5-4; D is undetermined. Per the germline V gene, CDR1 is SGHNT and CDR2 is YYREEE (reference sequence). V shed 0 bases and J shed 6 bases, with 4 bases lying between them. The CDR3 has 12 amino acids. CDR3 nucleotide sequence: TGTGCCAGCAGCTTGGACTCTCAGCCCCAGCATTTT. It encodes CASSLDSQPQHF. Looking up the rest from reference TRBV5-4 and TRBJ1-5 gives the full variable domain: ETGVTQSPTHLIKTRGQQVTLRCSSQSGHNTVSWYQQALGQGPQFIFQYYREEENGRGNFPPRFSGLQFPNYSSELNVNALELDDSALYLCASSLDSQPQHFGDGTRLSIL.

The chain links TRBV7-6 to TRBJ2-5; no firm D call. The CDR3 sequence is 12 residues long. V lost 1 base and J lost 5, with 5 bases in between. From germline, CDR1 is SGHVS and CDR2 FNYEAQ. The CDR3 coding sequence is TGTGCCAGCAGCTTAGTCGGCGAGACCCAGTACTTC. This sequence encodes CASSLVGETQYF.

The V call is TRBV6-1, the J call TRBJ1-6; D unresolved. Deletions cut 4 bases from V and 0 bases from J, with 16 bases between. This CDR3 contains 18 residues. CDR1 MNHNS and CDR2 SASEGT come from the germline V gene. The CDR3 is CASSVRAVPSSYNSPLHF. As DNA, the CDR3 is TGTGCCAGCAGTGTCCGGGCCGTCCCAAGCTCCTATAATTCACCCCTCCACTTT.

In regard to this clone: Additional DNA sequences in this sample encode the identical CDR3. The CDR3 bases are TGTGCCAGCTCACCAGGCGGGGCAGGAGAGACCCAGTACTTC. Amino acid sequence: CASSPGGAGETQYF. V is TRBV18 and J is TRBJ2-5, with TRBD2 as a possible D gene (6 bases). CDR1 and CDR2 from the germline V gene are KGHSH and LQKENI. The V end lost 2 bases, the J end lost 4 bases, and 11 bases lay between the germline ends. CDR3 length: 14 residues.

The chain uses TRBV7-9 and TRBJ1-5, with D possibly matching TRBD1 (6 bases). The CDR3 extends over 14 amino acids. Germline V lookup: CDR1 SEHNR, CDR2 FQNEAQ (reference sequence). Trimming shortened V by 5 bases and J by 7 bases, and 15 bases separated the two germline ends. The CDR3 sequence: CASSQNRVGQPQHF. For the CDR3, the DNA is TGTGCCAGCAGCCAAAACAGGGTTGGCCAGCCCCAGCATTTT.

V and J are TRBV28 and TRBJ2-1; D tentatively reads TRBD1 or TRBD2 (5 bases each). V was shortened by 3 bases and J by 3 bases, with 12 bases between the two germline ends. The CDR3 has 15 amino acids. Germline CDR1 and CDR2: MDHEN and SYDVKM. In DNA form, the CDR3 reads TGTGCCAGCAGTTTTAGTCTTGGGGGCTACAATGAGCAGTTCTTC. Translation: CASSFSLGGYNEQFF.

Here the CDR3 DNA reads TGTGCCAGCAGCAAAGGGGCGGGAGGTACCGGGGAGCTGTTTTTT. Its translation: CASSKGAGGTGELFF. The rearrangement links TRBV11-2 to TRBJ2-2, with 8 positions matching TRBD2. V lost 5 bases, J lost 5 bases, and 7 bases stayed unmatched. Germline assignment: CDR1 SGHAT and CDR2 FQNNGV. The CDR3 totals 15 residues.

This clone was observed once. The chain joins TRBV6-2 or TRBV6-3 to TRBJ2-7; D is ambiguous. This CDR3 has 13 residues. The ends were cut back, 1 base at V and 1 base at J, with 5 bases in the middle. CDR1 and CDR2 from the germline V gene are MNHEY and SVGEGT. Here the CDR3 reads CASSYWPSYEQYF. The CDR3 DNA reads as TGTGCCAGCAGTTACTGGCCTTCCTACGAGCAGTACTTC.

Here the CDR3 reads CASKGEYSGANVLTF. The CDR3 DNA sequence: TGTGCCAGCAAAGGAGAATACTCTGGGGCCAACGTCCTGACTTTC. The V and J genes are TRBV2 and TRBJ2-6, with D hard to call. V shed 7 bases and J shed 0 bases, with 10 bases lying between them. The germline V gene has CDR1 SNHLY and CDR2 FYNNEI. The CDR3 runs 15 residues.